These T cell receptor beta chains were read from a single sample in a study of blood T cell repertoires in COVID-19. The protocol was immunoSEQ multiplex PCR, while the TCRdb copy is restricted to in-frame clones and leaves out a portion. The table records about 350,000 clones, over 85% of them present only once. Sequenced sample: peripheral blood. The receptors here all came from a woman aged 55-70 years with COVID-19, enrolled during active disease. Both conserved end residues are part of each CDR3. The D gene is left open where the match is weak. Size values are once, few and many counts, or a class for expanded clones, and some rows have none.

j_call v_call d_call cdr3_length clone_size cdr3_nt cdr3_aa
TRBJ1-6 TRBV13 TRBD1 15 - TGTGCCAGCAGCTTCTCACAGGGGGTTATCTCACCCCTCCACTTT CASSFSQGVISPLHF
TRBJ1-3 TRBV7-9 - 17 - TGTGCCAGCAGCTACCCGGGACACCCGAGCTCTGGAAACACCATATATTTT CASSYPGHPSSGNTIYF
TRBJ1-4 TRBV5-4 - 14 - TGTGCCAGCAGCGCAGGGTCGGCGGGGGAAAAACTGTTTTTT CASSAGSAGEKLFF
TRBJ2-3 TRBV5-4 TRBD2 14 - TGTGCCAGCAGCCCGGGGGGGCGGACAGATACGCAGTATTTT CASSPGGRTDTQYF
TRBJ2-5 TRBV19 TRBD2 14 - TGTGCCAGTAGGCCTAGCGGGGGGCAAGAGACCCAGTACTTC CASRPSGGQETQYF
TRBJ1-5 TRBV28 TRBD1 15 - TGTGCCAGCAGTTTAATAGGGGGCGGCAATCAGCCCCAGCATTTT CASSLIGGGNQPQHF
TRBJ2-3 TRBV2 - 13 - TGTGCCAGCAGTGGGGAGAGCACAGATACGCAGTATTTT CASSGESTDTQYF
TRBJ1-5 TRBV6-6 - 15 - TGTGCCAGCAGTTACGGCGGGGGAGGGGGTCAGCCCCAGCATTTT CASSYGGGGGQPQHF
TRBJ1-4 TRBV2 - 13 - TGTGCCAGCAGTGAGTACGGGAATGAAAAACTGTTTTTT CASSEYGNEKLFF
TRBJ1-2 TRBV15 TRBD1 16 - TGTGCCACCAGCGTTGGTCCGGGACAGGGTACGGGTGGCTACACCTTC CATSVGPGQGTGGYTF
TRBJ1-2 TRBV5-1 TRBD1 18 once TGCGCCAGCAGCCGGTGGGGGACAGGGAACAGCTTAGGCTATGGCTACACCTTC CASSRWGTGNSLGYGYTF
TRBJ1-1 TRBV2 - 12 - TGTGCCAGCACCAGGGGAGATACTGAAGCTTTCTTT CASTRGDTEAFF
TRBJ1-2 TRBV5-4 - 14 - TGTGCCAGCAGCTTTCCGACGGACTACTATGGCTACACCTTC CASSFPTDYYGYTF
TRBJ1-5 TRBV30 TRBD1 14 - TGTGCCTGGAGTGTACAGGGGGGAGGTCAGCCCCAGCATTTT CAWSVQGGGQPQHF
TRBJ1-2 TRBV18 - 12 few TGTGCCAGCTCACCGGCAGGCGCTGGCTACACCTTC CASSPAGAGYTF
TRBJ2-6 TRBV6-1 - 13 - TGTGCCAGCATCCTCGGTGGGGCCAACGTCCTGACTTTC CASILGGANVLTF
TRBJ1-1 TRBV6-1 TRBD1 12 - TGTGCCAGCAGTGAATTAGGGACAGACGCTTTCTTT CASSELGTDAFF
TRBJ2-3 TRBV10-3 - 11 - TGTGCCATCAAGATCAGTGATACGCAGTATTTT CAIKISDTQYF
TRBJ1-2 TRBV5-5 - 15 - TGTGCCAGCAGCCCCTGGACAGATCGCGAAGATGGCTACACCTTC CASSPWTDREDGYTF
TRBJ2-6 TRBV19 TRBD2 18 - TGTGCCAGTAGTATGAGAGCGGGGGGGCGTGCTGGGGCCAACGTCCTGACTTTC CASSMRAGGRAGANVLTF
TRBJ2-3 TRBV19 TRBD1 14 few TGTGCCAGTAGTTCTACAGGGGGCGACGATACGCAGTATTTT CASSSTGGDDTQYF
TRBJ1-2 TRBV7-9 TRBD1 16 - TGTGCCAGCAGCTCAGGGACAGGGTTTCTACGGGATGGCTACACCTTC CASSSGTGFLRDGYTF
TRBJ1-2 TRBV11-2 TRBD1 12 few TGTGCCAGCAGCCGACAGGGCGATGGCTACACCTTC CASSRQGDGYTF
TRBJ2-1 TRBV7-9 TRBD1 14 - TGTGCCAGCAGCCGGGACAGGGCATACAATGAGCAGTTCTTC CASSRDRAYNEQFF
TRBJ2-1 TRBV3-1/TRBV3-2 - 15 - TGTGCCAGCAGCCAAGTAGATAGGGGTAGAAATGAGCAGTTCTTC CASSQVDRGRNEQFF
TRBJ2-1 TRBV7-2 - 13 - TGTGCCAGCAGCCTGAGCTGGTCCAATGAGCAGTTCTTC CASSLSWSNEQFF
TRBJ1-2 TRBV28 TRBD1 13 - TGTGCCAGCAGTTCAGGGGGCGCGGATGGCTACACCTTC CASSSGGADGYTF
TRBJ1-2 TRBV19 TRBD1 15 - TGTGCCAGTAGATTACGGGGACAGGGAGACTATGGCTACACCTTC CASRLRGQGDYGYTF
TRBJ1-5 TRBV7-8 - 15 - TGTGCCAGCAGCTTTGGGCAGGACTATCGACAGCCCCAGCATTTT CASSFGQDYRQPQHF
TRBJ1-4 TRBV5-8 TRBD1 16 - TGTGCCAGCAGCCCAGGGACAGGGTCCACTAATGAAAAACTGTTTTTT CASSPGTGSTNEKLFF
TRBJ2-5 TRBV9 TRBD2 16 few TGTGCCAGCAGCGTAGACTTTGCGGGACTAGCAGGGACCCAGTACTTC CASSVDFAGLAGTQYF
TRBJ1-6 TRBV9 TRBD1 15 - TGTGCCAGCAGCGCGAACAGGGGTGTAGGTTCACCCCTCCACTTT CASSANRGVGSPLHF
TRBJ2-3 TRBV5-1 TRBD2 15 - TGCGCCAGCAGCATCAGCGGGGGACCTACAGATACGCAGTATTTT CASSISGGPTDTQYF
TRBJ1-1 TRBV19 TRBD1 14 - TGTGCCAGTATACAGGGGGGGATCGGCACTGAAGCTTTCTTT CASIQGGIGTEAFF
TRBJ2-7 TRBV2 TRBD2 13 - TGTGCCAGGGGAGGGATAACTACCTACGAGCAGTACTTC CARGGITTYEQYF
TRBJ1-1 TRBV4-1 - 11 - TGCGCCAGCAGCTGGGGGGCTGAAGCTTTCTTT CASSWGAEAFF
TRBJ1-2 TRBV5-4 TRBD1 14 - TGTGCCAGCAGCAAGCCGCAGGGGGACTATGGCTACACCTTC CASSKPQGDYGYTF
TRBJ1-5 TRBV7-2 TRBD1 15 - TGTGCCAGCAGCCAACAGGGGGCTCCCAATCAGCCCCAGCATTTT CASSQQGAPNQPQHF
TRBJ2-3 TRBV7-3 - 15 - TGTGCCAGCAGCCGAAGAGGAGAGGGCCCAGATACGCAGTATTTT CASSRRGEGPDTQYF
TRBJ2-7 TRBV28 TRBD1 15 - TGTGCCAGCAGTTCAATGACAGGGGGATCCTACGAGCAGTACTTC CASSSMTGGSYEQYF
TRBJ1-2 TRBV5-1 - 12 - TGCGCCAGCAGCCCGGGAGAGGGTGGCTACACCTTC CASSPGEGGYTF
TRBJ2-5 TRBV5-1 - 14 few TGCGCCAGCAGCTTGGGGGGCCCCCAAGAGACCCAGTACTTC CASSLGGPQETQYF
TRBJ1-1 TRBV6-5 TRBD1 14 - TGTGCCAGCAGTTACTCGCAGGGGGGCGGTGGAGCTTTCTTT CASSYSQGGGGAFF
TRBJ2-5 TRBV2 TRBD1 11 - TGTGCCAGCAAGGGGGCGCAGACCCAGTACTTC CASKGAQTQYF
TRBJ1-1 TRBV6-1 - 13 - TGTGCCAGCAGTGACAGATGGAACACTGAAGCTTTCTTT CASSDRWNTEAFF
TRBJ2-5 TRBV28 TRBD2 16 few TGTGCCAGCAGGGGGTCGGGCGGGGGGTACCAAGAGACCCAGTACTTC CASRGSGGGYQETQYF
TRBJ2-2 TRBV29-1 TRBD1 13 - TGCAGCGTTTCGACAGGGGTCCCCGGGGAGCTGTTTTTT CSVSTGVPGELFF
TRBJ1-1 TRBV7-9 TRBD1 18 once TGTGCCAGCAGCACATGGACAGGGGCGATCGTGGGGGACACTGAAGCTTTCTTT CASSTWTGAIVGDTEAFF
TRBJ2-1 TRBV7-2 TRBD2 15 once TGTGCCAGCAGCTTCCAGCGGGGGCTATACAATGAGCAGTTCTTC CASSFQRGLYNEQFF
TRBJ2-7 TRBV11-2 - 15 - TGTGCCAGCAGCCTCCAGGGTAATCCAAAGGGAGAGCAGTACTTC CASSLQGNPKGEQYF
TRBJ2-1 TRBV5-1 - 17 once TGCGCCAGCAGCTTGGATTTTCGCGGCAGCTATAGTAATGAGCAGTTCTTC CASSLDFRGSYSNEQFF
TRBJ2-7 TRBV6-6 TRBD2 13 - TGTGCCACCAGCGGGGGGGCTTTCTACGAGCAGTACTTC CATSGGAFYEQYF
TRBJ1-2 TRBV27 - 15 once TGTGCCAGCAGTTTAGGAGGCCCAGCTAACTATGGCTACACCTTC CASSLGGPANYGYTF
TRBJ1-2 TRBV6-5 - 13 - TGTGCCAGCATCCCGAGGCGGGGCTATGGCTACACCTTC CASIPRRGYGYTF